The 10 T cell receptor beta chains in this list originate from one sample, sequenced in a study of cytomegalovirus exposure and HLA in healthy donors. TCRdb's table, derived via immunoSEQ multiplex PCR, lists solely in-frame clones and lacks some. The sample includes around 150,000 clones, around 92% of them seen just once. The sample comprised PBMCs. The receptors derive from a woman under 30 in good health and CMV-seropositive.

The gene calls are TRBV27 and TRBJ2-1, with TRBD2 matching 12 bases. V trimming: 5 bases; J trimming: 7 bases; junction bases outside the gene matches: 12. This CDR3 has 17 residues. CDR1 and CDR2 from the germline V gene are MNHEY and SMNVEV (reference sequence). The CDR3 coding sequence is TGTGCCAGCAGTCTCCTACAGACTAGCGGGAGTCTAAATGAGCAGTTCTTC. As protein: CASSLLQTSGSLNEQFF.

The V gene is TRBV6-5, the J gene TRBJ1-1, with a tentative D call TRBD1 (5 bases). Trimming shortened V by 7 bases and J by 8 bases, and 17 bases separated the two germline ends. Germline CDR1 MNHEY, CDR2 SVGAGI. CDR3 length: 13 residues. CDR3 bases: TGTGCCAGCAAGCGGGACTCCTTGACCGAAGCTTTCTTT. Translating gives CASKRDSLTEAFF.

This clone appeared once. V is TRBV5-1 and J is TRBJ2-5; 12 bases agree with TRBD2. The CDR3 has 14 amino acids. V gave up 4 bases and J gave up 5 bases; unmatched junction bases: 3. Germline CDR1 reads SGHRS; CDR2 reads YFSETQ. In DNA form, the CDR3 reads TGCGCCAGCAGCCGGACTAGCGGGAAGGAGACCCAGTACTTC. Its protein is CASSRTSGKETQYF.

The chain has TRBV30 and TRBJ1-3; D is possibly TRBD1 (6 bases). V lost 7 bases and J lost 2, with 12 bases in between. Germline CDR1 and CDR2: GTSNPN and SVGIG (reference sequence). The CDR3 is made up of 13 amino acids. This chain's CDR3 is CAYNREPGNTIYF. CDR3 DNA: TGTGCCTACAACAGGGAGCCTGGAAACACCATATATTTT.

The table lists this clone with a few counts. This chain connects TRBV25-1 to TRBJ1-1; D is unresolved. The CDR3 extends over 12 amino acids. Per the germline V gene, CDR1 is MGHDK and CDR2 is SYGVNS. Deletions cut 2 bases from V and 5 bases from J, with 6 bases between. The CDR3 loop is CASSEPGTEAFF. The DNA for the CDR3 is TGTGCCAGCAGTGAACCAGGTACTGAAGCTTTCTTT.

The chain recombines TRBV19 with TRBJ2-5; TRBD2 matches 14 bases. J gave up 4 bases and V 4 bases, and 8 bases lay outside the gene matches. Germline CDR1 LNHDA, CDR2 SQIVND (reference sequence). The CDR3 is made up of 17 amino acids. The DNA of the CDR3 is TGTGCCAGTAGTAGGGGGACTAGCGGGAGTGGGATAGAGACCCAGTACTTC. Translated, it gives CASSRGTSGSGIETQYF.

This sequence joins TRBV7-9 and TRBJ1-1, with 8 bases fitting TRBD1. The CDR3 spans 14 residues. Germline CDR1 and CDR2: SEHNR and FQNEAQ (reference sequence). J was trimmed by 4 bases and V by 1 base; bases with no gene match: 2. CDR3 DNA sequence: TGTGCCAGCAGCTTAGGGACAGGGACCACTGAAGCTTTCTTT. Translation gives CASSLGTGTTEAFF. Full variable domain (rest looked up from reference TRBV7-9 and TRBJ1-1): DTGVSQNPRHKITKRGQNVTFRCDPISEHNRLYWYRQTLGQGPEFLTYFQNEAQLEKSRLLSDRFSAERPKGSFSTLEIQRTEQGDSAMYLCASSLGTGTTEAFFGQGTRLTVV.

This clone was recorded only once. The CDR3 sequence: CASSYDRNEQYF. The CDR3 DNA sequence: TGTGCCAGCAGTTATGACAGGAACGAGCAGTACTTC. The chain carries TRBV6-5 and TRBJ2-7; TRBD1 is a possible D gene (6 bases). Germline V lookup: CDR1 MNHEY, CDR2 SVGAGI. Between the trimmed V and J ends, which lost 3 bases and 5 bases, there was a span of 8 bases. The CDR3 runs to 12 residues.

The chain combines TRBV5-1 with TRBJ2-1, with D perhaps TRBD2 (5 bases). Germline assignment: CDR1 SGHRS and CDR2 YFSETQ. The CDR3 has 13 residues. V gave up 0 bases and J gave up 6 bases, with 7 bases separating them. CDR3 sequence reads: CASSLGLANEQFF. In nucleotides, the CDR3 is TGCGCCAGCAGCTTGGGTCTAGCCAATGAGCAGTTCTTC.

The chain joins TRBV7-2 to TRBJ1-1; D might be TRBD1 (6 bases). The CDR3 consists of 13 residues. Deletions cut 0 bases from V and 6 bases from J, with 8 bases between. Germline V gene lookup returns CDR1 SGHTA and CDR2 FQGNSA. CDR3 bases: TGTGCCAGCAGCTTAGCGGGGGCGGCTGAAGCTTTCTTT. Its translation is CASSLAGAAEAFF.